This TCR beta chain emerged from a study of blood T cell repertoires in COVID-19. Study-wide background: Some COVID-19 samples were acute and others convalescent; all came from the United States, Italy and Spain. The analysed material was cDNA or gDNA that came from T cells, B-cell-depleted T cells, or PBMCs.

Measured with immunoSEQ multiplex PCR; TCRdb has only the in-frame clones, and not every one. Of roughly 180,000 clones in the sample, 86% were seen once. The germline CDR1 and CDR2 sequences are KGHDR and SFDVKD. This CDR3 spans 14 amino acids. V was trimmed by 4 bases and J by 0 bases, leaving 8 bases between them. V is TRBV24-1 and J is TRBJ1-2; D gene ambiguous. The sample comprised peripheral blood. This sequence was found in a young woman with active or convalescent COVID-19. CDR3 region: CATSDYDTNYGYTF. The CDR3 nucleotides are TGTGCCACCAGTGACTATGACACTAACTATGGCTACACCTTC.